The 20 T cell receptor beta chains given below trace back to one sample, sequenced in a study of Ad26.COV2.S vaccination and SARS-CoV-2 variants. Treatment reported: 15 to 20 received Ad26.COV2.S at low or high dose, single or two shots; about five received placebo; per-sample allocation not given. After the first vaccine or placebo injection, samples were drawn on day 63. The protocol was immunoSEQ multiplex PCR, while the TCRdb copy is restricted to in-frame clones and leaves out a portion. The sample carries around 370,000 clones, about 85% recorded once. This specimen consisted of peripheral blood, obtained in a trial of Ad26.COV2.S vaccine versus placebo. These TCRs come from a person between 18 and 65 years old who received the Ad26.COV2.S COVID-19 vaccine or a placebo.

V usage is TRBV30 and J usage is TRBJ1-5; no clear D. Germline V gene sequence: CDR1 GTSNPN, CDR2 SVGIG (reference sequence). This CDR3 has 16 amino acids. V was pared by 5 bases and J by 3 bases, with 20 bases between. The CDR3 loop is CAWDLPGNINNQPQHF. CDR3 nucleotide sequence: TGTGCCTGGGATTTACCGGGAAACATTAACAATCAGCCCCAGCATTTT.

This clone was seen just once. The J gene is TRBJ2-5, the V gene TRBV28; possibly TRBD1 for D (6 bases). The CDR3 is made up of 15 amino acids. V dropped 7 bases and J dropped 2 bases, with 17 bases sitting between them. In germline, CDR1 is MDHEN, CDR2 SYDVKM. CDR3 in amino acids: CASTSWGQGQETQYF. The CDR3 DNA reads as TGTGCCAGCACCTCTTGGGGGCAGGGGCAAGAGACCCAGTACTTC.

Points on this clone: Other DNA variants within this sample encode the same CDR3. The J gene is TRBJ1-5, the V gene TRBV5-1; D is unclear. Trimming removed 4 bases from V and 2 bases from J, with 10 bases in between. Per the germline V gene, CDR1 is SGHRS and CDR2 is YFSETQ. CDR3 length: 14 amino acids. The CDR3 DNA sequence: TGCGCCAGCAGCCCTAGTACAGGCAATCAGCCCCAGCATTTT. Translating it yields CASSPSTGNQPQHF.

This chain connects TRBV21-1 to TRBJ1-2; the table calls TRBD1, which could not be checked here. TRBV21-1 counts as a pseudogene. The CDR3 extends over 13 amino acids. The chain's CDR3 is CASSKGRKDGYTF. CDR3 coding DNA: TGTGCCAGCAGTAAAGGCAGGAAGGATGGCTACACCTTC.

This chain joins TRBV5-1 and TRBJ2-7, with a weak D call TRBD2 (6 bases). The CDR3 length is 17 residues. Germline lookup yields CDR1 SGHRS and CDR2 YFSETQ. V lost 0 bases, J lost 2 bases, and 18 bases lay in between. The CDR3 spells CASSLELPGTHPYEQYF. DNA for the CDR3: TGCGCCAGCAGCTTGGAGCTCCCCGGGACTCACCCCTACGAGCAGTACTTC.

This clone was found a few times. This chain connects TRBV6-2 or TRBV6-3 to TRBJ1-5; D gene ambiguous. V was pared by 4 bases and J by 1 base, with 17 bases between. Germline V gene lookup returns CDR1 MNHEY and CDR2 SVGEGT. The CDR3 is 17 residues long. This CDR3 reads CASSSAPGIGSNQPQHF. CDR3 bases: TGTGCCAGCAGTTCCGCCCCGGGGATTGGGAGCAATCAGCCCCAGCATTTT.

The V call is TRBV7-2, the J call TRBJ1-1, with 7 bases matching TRBD1. This CDR3 has 15 amino acids. From germline, CDR1 is SGHTA and CDR2 FQGNSA. Trimming took 1 base from V and 0 from J; bases not matched to a gene: 2. The CDR3 DNA sequence: TGTGCCAGCAGCTTAGTCGGACAGGTGAACACTGAAGCTTTCTTT. The encoded protein is CASSLVGQVNTEAFF. Full variable domain (remainder filled in from reference TRBV7-2 and TRBJ1-1): GAGVSQSPSNKVTEKGKDVELRCDPISGHTALYWYRQSLGQGLEFLIYFQGNSAPDKSGLPSDRFSAERTGGSVSTLTIQRTQQEDSAVYLCASSLVGQVNTEAFFGQGTRLTVV.

The chain has TRBV30 and TRBJ2-2, with 9 positions matching TRBD1. Germline CDR1 GTSNPN, CDR2 SVGIG (reference sequence). After removal of 2 bases from V and 6 bases from J, the junction contained 10 bases not matched to a gene. The CDR3 runs to 16 residues. This CDR3 reads CAWSWPTGGSPGELFF. DNA for the CDR3: TGTGCCTGGAGTTGGCCGACAGGGGGTTCGCCCGGGGAGCTGTTTTTT. Full variable domain (missing parts from reference TRBV30 and TRBJ2-2): SQTIHQWPATLVQPVGSPLSLECTVEGTSNPNLYWYRQAAGRGLQLLFYSVGIGQISSEVPQNLSASRPQDRQFILSSKKLLLSDSGFYLCAWSWPTGGSPGELFFGEGSRLTVL.

The V gene is TRBV11-2, the J gene TRBJ2-5; D might be TRBD1 (5 bases). Germline assignment: CDR1 SGHAT and CDR2 FQNNGV. With 0 bases removed from V and 2 bases from J, the gap between germline ends came to 10 bases. The CDR3 has 15 amino acids. CDR3 residues: CASSLEGTGQETQYF. The CDR3 bases are TGTGCCAGCAGCTTAGAAGGAACAGGTCAAGAGACCCAGTACTTC.

The chain employs TRBV6-5 and TRBJ1-2; D is unresolved. The CDR3 extends over 13 amino acids. V was cut by 8 bases and J by 4 bases, with 14 bases left in between. Germline V CDR1 and CDR2: MNHEY, SVGAGI. CDR3 protein: CASRVAEGYGYTF. The CDR3 DNA reads as TGTGCCAGCCGGGTCGCGGAGGGCTATGGCTACACCTTC.

This chain uses TRBV12-3 or TRBV12-4 with TRBJ1-1, with D perhaps matching TRBD1 (6 bases). The germline V and J ends were trimmed by 7 bases and 4 bases, with 13 bases remaining between them. The CDR3 sequence is 13 residues long. The DNA of the CDR3 is TGTGCCAGCACCAAGGAGGGGGGCACTGAAGCTTTCTTT. This sequence encodes CASTKEGGTEAFF.

The chain uses TRBV18 and TRBJ2-3; D ambiguous. This CDR3 contains 12 residues. Germline assignment: CDR1 KGHSH and CDR2 LQKENI. V lost 6 bases and J lost 0, with 4 bases in between. The CDR3 DNA reads TGTGCCAGCTCCCTGAGCACAGATACGCAGTATTTT. This codes for CASSLSTDTQYF.

The chain recombines TRBV28 with TRBJ2-2; maybe TRBD2 (5 bases). From germline, CDR1 is MDHEN and CDR2 SYDVKM. V lost 6 bases, J lost 5 bases, and 19 bases lay in between. CDR3 size: 16 residues. DNA of the CDR3: TGTGCCAGCAGGCGGGTTCGCGGGTATGGGACCGGGGAGCTGTTTTTT. This codes for CASRRVRGYGTGELFF.

The chain employs TRBV11-2 and TRBJ2-7, with a possible D match to TRBD2 (5 bases). The ends were cut back, 5 bases at V and 5 bases at J, with 10 bases in the middle. Germline CDR1 and CDR2: SGHAT and FQNNGV. The CDR3 extends over 12 amino acids. CDR3 coding DNA: TGTGCCAGCAGCCCGGGGTCCCACGAGCAGTACTTC. This codes for CASSPGSHEQYF.

The chain combines TRBV3-1 (or the pseudogene TRBV3-2) with TRBJ2-4, with D perhaps TRBD2 (6 bases). Per the germline V gene, CDR1 is LGHDT and CDR2 is YNNKEL (reference sequence). V was shortened by 0 bases and J by 0 bases, with 12 bases between the two germline ends. CDR3 length: 17 amino acids. The CDR3 nucleotides read TGTGCCAGCAGCCAAGAAGGCGGGGCCCTAGCCAAAAACATTCAGTACTTC. Translating gives CASSQEGGALAKNIQYF.

The J gene is TRBJ1-4, the V gene TRBV5-6, with no clear D. The CDR3 is 17 amino acids. The germline CDR1 and CDR2 sequences are SGHDT and YYEEEE. Between the trimmed V and J ends, which lost 2 bases and 0 bases, there was a span of 14 bases. The CDR3 nucleotides are TGTGCCAGCAGCTTTTTCGGGTCTACTGCAACTAATGAAAAACTGTTTTTT. This translates into CASSFFGSTATNEKLFF.

This clone has a count of ten or more. The rearrangement joins TRBV27 to TRBJ2-3, with no clear D. The CDR3 is 14 residues long. The V gene lost 2 bases and the J gene lost 2 bases, with 8 bases spanning the gap. Germline loops: CDR1 MNHEY, CDR2 SMNVEV (reference sequence). Here the CDR3 DNA reads TGTGCCAGCAGTTTACTAGGGTTCACAGATACGCAGTATTTT. Protein product: CASSLLGFTDTQYF.

The J gene is TRBJ2-7, the V gene TRBV6-6, with 7 bases that match TRBD2. From germline, CDR1 is MNHNY and CDR2 SVGAGI (reference sequence). Germline trimming cut 0 bases from V and 4 bases from J; bases unmatched to any gene: 6. The CDR3 consists of 15 residues. CDR3 sequence: CASSYSMGGGYEQYF. CDR3 sequence (DNA): TGTGCCAGCAGTTACTCGATGGGGGGGGGATACGAGCAGTACTTC.

This clone was seen just once. V is TRBV4-2 and J is TRBJ2-1, with 12 nucleotides matching TRBD2. The CDR3 length is 16 residues. Germline values: CDR1 LGHNA, CDR2 YNFKEQ. V shed 4 bases and J 8 bases; nucleotides not matched to a gene: 9. The CDR3 DNA follows: TGTGCCAGCAGCCTTACCCCTAGCGGGAGGGAGGATGAGCAGTTCTTC. Translating it yields CASSLTPSGREDEQFF.

The V gene is TRBV9, the J gene TRBJ2-7; no clear D. Germline V CDR1 and CDR2: SGDLS, YYNGEE. Trimming took 4 bases from V and 2 from J, leaving 13 bases between them. This CDR3 has 14 amino acids. The CDR3 DNA reads TGTGCCAGCAGCTCAGGCGGCACTGCCTACGAGCAGTACTTC. Amino acids: CASSSGGTAYEQYF.